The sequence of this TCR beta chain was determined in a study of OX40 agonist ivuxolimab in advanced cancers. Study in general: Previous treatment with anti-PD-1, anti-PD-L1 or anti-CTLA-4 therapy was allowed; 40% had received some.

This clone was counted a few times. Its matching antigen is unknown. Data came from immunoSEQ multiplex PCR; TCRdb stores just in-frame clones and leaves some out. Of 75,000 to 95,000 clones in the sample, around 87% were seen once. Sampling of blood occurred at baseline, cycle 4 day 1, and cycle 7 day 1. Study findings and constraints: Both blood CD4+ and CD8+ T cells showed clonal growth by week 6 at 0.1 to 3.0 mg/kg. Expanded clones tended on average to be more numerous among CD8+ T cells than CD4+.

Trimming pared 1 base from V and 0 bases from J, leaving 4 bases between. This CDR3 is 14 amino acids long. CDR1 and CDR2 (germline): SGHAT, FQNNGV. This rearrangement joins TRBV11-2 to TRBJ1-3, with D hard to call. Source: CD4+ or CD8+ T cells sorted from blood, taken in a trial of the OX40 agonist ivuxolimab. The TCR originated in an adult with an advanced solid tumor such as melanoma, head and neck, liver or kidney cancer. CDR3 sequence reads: CASSLGISGNTIYF. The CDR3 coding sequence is TGTGCCAGCAGCTTAGGCATCTCTGGAAACACCATATATTTT.